These T cell receptor beta chains were read from a single sample in a study of T cells after yellow fever vaccination. In TCRdb, the 5' RACE reads were re-called with MiXCR into one record per CDR3 protein. Counted here are roughly 120,000 distinct CDR3 sequences, 7.4% occurring once; the ten biggest clones make up 2% to 3%. The sample here was CD4+ T cells sorted from PBMCs, taken 10 days after the first yellow fever vaccination. Receptors were obtained from a man younger than 35 who received the YFV17D yellow fever vaccine. The CDR3 runs from the conserved cysteine through the conserved F or W. A D gene is named only where the DNA matches it firmly. Clone size is given for some rows only: seen once, a few or many times, or a class if the clone is expanded.

d_gene	abundance	v_gene	j_gene	CDR3nt	CDR3aa
-	many	TRBV12-3/TRBV12-4	TRBJ1-4	TGTGCCAGCAGTTTAGGCGGACTGACTAATGAAAAACTGTTTTTT	CASSLGGLTNEKLFF
TRBD1	-	TRBV12-3/TRBV12-4	TRBJ2-3	TGTGCCAGCAGTTTAGCGCTCGGTGGACAGGGAAAAGATACGCAGTATTTT	CASSLALGGQGKDTQYF
TRBD1	many	TRBV19	TRBJ2-7	TGTGCCAGTAGCCGGGACAGTATTTACGAGCAGTACTTC	CASSRDSIYEQYF
-	-	TRBV2	TRBJ1-5	TGTGCCAGCGGAGTTTCAGGTTATCAGCCCCAGCATTTT	CASGVSGYQPQHF
TRBD2	many	TRBV20-1	TRBJ2-3	TGCAGTGCATACCGGACTAGCGGAAGCACAGATACGCAGTATTTT	CSAYRTSGSTDTQYF
-	many	TRBV6-6	TRBJ2-2	TGTGCCAGCAGTCGTCGCACCGGGGAGCTGTTTTTT	CASSRRTGELFF
-	many	TRBV12-3/TRBV12-4	TRBJ2-3	TGTGCCAGCAGTTTGAGGGCAGCAACAGATACGCAGTATTTT	CASSLRAATDTQYF
-	-	TRBV7-2	TRBJ2-5	TGTGTCAGCAGCCCGTTCCGAGAGACCCAGTACTTC	CVSSPFRETQYF
-	many	TRBV7-2	TRBJ2-3	TGTGCCAGCAGCTTAGTGGGGGACACAGATACGCAGTATTTT	CASSLVGDTDTQYF
-	many	TRBV4-3	TRBJ2-3	TGCGCCAGCAGCCGGGCCCCGGGGATCGCAGATACGCAGTATTTT	CASSRAPGIADTQYF
-	-	TRBV7-2	TRBJ1-1	TGTGCCAGCAGCTTAGCGACGGGGAACACTGAAGCTTTCTTT	CASSLATGNTEAFF
-	many	TRBV12-3/TRBV12-4	TRBJ2-1	TGTGCCAGCAGTTATTACCAGTCCCCCCGCAATGAGCAGTTCTTC	CASSYYQSPRNEQFF
TRBD1	few	TRBV6-2/TRBV6-3	TRBJ2-1	TGTGCCAGCAGTTACAGGACAGGGATTGGCAATGAGCAGTTCTTC	CASSYRTGIGNEQFF
-	many	TRBV7-9	TRBJ2-3	TGTGCCAGCACCTCCGGCACAGATACGCAGTATTTT	CASTSGTDTQYF
-	many	TRBV12-3/TRBV12-4	TRBJ2-5	TGTGCCAGCAGCCAGGGTAACGGGGAGACCCAGTACTTC	CASSQGNGETQYF
-	many	TRBV20-1	TRBJ2-1	TGCAGTGCTAGAACGGGATTCAATGAGCAGTTCTTC	CSARTGFNEQFF
-	many	TRBV18	TRBJ1-2	TGTGCCAGCTCACCAAACAGGGACGGCTATGGCTACACCTTC	CASSPNRDGYGYTF
-	many	TRBV19	TRBJ2-3	TGTGCCAGTAGTATAGTTGCAGGGCTCCTCACAGATACGCAGTATTTT	CASSIVAGLLTDTQYF
TRBD1	many	TRBV3-1	TRBJ2-3	TGTGCCAGCAGCCAATCCGGGACAGGAGGGTTACAGTATTTT	CASSQSGTGGLQYF
-	many	TRBV5-6	TRBJ2-5	TGTGCCAGCAGCTTGGAAAGGACCCAGTACTTC	CASSLERTQYF
-	few	TRBV30	TRBJ1-5	TGTGCCTGGAGTGGGTTAGAGTTCAATCAGCCCCAGCATTTT	CAWSGLEFNQPQHF
TRBD1	many	TRBV5-1	TRBJ2-3	TGCGCCAGCAGCTTGGTAGCCAGGGGGTCAGATACGCAGTATTTT	CASSLVARGSDTQYF
-	many	TRBV4-2	TRBJ1-6	TGTGCCAGCAGCCAAGAAGGTGGCCCTTATTCACCCCTCCACTTT	CASSQEGGPYSPLHF
TRBD2	many	TRBV11-2	TRBJ2-4	TGTGCCAGCAGCTTGTCCGGGACTAGCGGAGCCAAAAACATTCAGTACTTC	CASSLSGTSGAKNIQYF
TRBD1	many	TRBV15	TRBJ1-5	TGTGCCACCAGCAGAGGACAGGGGGAGATTAATCCTCCCAATCAGCCCCAGCATTTT	CATSRGQGEINPPNQPQHF
TRBD2	many	TRBV10-2	TRBJ2-1	TGCGCCAGCAGTGAGGCGGGGGTGGCGGGTGAGCAGTTCTTC	CASSEAGVAGEQFF
TRBD1	many	TRBV5-1	TRBJ2-4	TGCGCCAGCAGCAAAGATGCCGGGACAGGGAAAAACATTCAGTACTTC	CASSKDAGTGKNIQYF
-	many	TRBV7-2	TRBJ2-7	TGTGCCAGCAGCTCGACGGGCCGGTACGAGCAGTACTTC	CASSSTGRYEQYF
-	many	TRBV5-1	TRBJ2-3	TGCGCCAGCAGCTTGGATACTAGCAGCGGCACAGATACGCAGTATTTT	CASSLDTSSGTDTQYF